This TCR beta chain is drawn from a study of T cell responses to AZD1222 COVID-19 vaccine. Concerning this clone itself: The antigen is undetermined.

Study-wide results and caveats: Along spike, vaccine-associated CD4 TCRs were found throughout, with dominance at 160-218 and 743-854. Most donors were white British, females outnumbered males, and clonal diversity was possibly underestimated. Epitopes outside B.1.351 and B.1.1.7 mutated regions reportedly drew nearly half of spike TCRs.

Germline CDR1 SNHLY, CDR2 FYNNEI. CDR3 length: 14 amino acids. Trimming cost V 2 bases and J 11 bases, with 18 bases left between them. Profiled with immunoSEQ multiplex PCR; TCRdb holds only in-frame clones, not every one. This table holds about 94,000 clones, nearly 90% found once. The chain has TRBV2 and TRBJ1-1, with D possibly TRBD1 on 6 matching bases. The sample consisted of peripheral blood, taken on day 0 of AZD1222 vaccination. The TCR comes from an adult in good health. The CDR3 region has the DNA TGTGCCAGCAGTGAATTAGGGGGGCCAGGGGCCGCTTTCTTT. This gives the protein CASSELGGPGAAFF.